This T cell receptor beta chain was obtained from a study of cytomegalovirus exposure and HLA in healthy donors. Points from the study as a whole: Being productive about 87% or about 30% of the time was typical of most TCR beta V segments in an earlier analysis. In presence/absence analyses, roughly uniform sequencing depth across donors was assumed. Based on reports, TCR beta sequences accurately predicted HLA-A and HLA-B alleles for most subjects.

The CDR3 has 11 residues. V lost 0 bases, J lost 13 bases, and 8 bases lay in between. The germline CDR1 and CDR2 sequences are SGHTS and YDEGEE. Researchers ran the PCR with 60 Vbeta and 13 Jbeta primers. The table came from immunoSEQ multiplex PCR; TCRdb's copy has only in-frame clones and leaves some out. The sample shows 100,000 to 150,000 clones, 75% to 85% of them seen only once. This clone showed up just once. Its antigen is unknown. The sequence was obtained from a man in his forties or fifties in good health and CMV-seronegative. The chain carries TRBV5-8 and TRBJ2-1; no firm D call. The sample taken for sequencing was PBMCs. The CDR3 protein is CASSLVQTQFF. CDR3 nucleotide sequence: TGTGCCAGCAGCTTGGTGCAGACTCAGTTCTTC.